A single sample gave rise to the 29 T cell receptor beta chains below, sequenced in a study of T cell responses to AZD1222 COVID-19 vaccine. Repertoires were generated with immunoSEQ multiplex PCR, while TCRdb's copy carries only in-frame clones and drops some. Of some 130,000 clones listed, 85% to 95% are singletons. Sequenced here: peripheral blood, sampled 28 days after the second AZD1222 dose. The receptor set was obtained from an adult who received the AZD1222 COVID-19 vaccine.

The V call is TRBV12-3 or TRBV12-4, the J call TRBJ1-2; D gene ambiguous. Trimming took off 3 bases at V and 4 bases at J, with 6 bases between the two ends. CDR3 size: 12 residues. This CDR3 reads CASSFPGYGYTF. The CDR3 nucleotides read TGTGCCAGCAGTTTTCCCGGCTATGGCTACACCTTC.

This clone was recorded only once. The chain recombines TRBV28 with TRBJ1-6; TRBD1 might be the D (5 bases). The CDR3 loop spans 15 amino acids. Germline V gives CDR1 MDHEN, CDR2 SYDVKM. V lost 10 bases, J lost 6 bases, and 19 bases lay in between. The CDR3 is CATETTGLGNSPLHF. Written as DNA, the CDR3 is TGTGCCACCGAAACTACAGGTCTGGGTAATTCACCCCTCCACTTT.

This chain connects TRBV5-6 to TRBJ2-1; maybe TRBD2 (6 bases). Trimming cost V 3 bases and J 2 bases, with 15 bases left between them. Looked up from germline, CDR1 is SGHDT and CDR2 is YYEEEE. The CDR3 has 16 residues. The CDR3 here is CASSWATGEPYNEQFF. The CDR3 DNA follows: TGTGCCAGCAGCTGGGCCACGGGGGAGCCCTACAATGAGCAGTTCTTC.

This clone was detected a few times. V gene TRBV9 combines with J gene TRBJ1-4; 9 bases agree with TRBD1. The CDR3 length is 15 residues. The V gene's germline CDR1 is SGDLS and CDR2 YYNGEE. The junction had 7 bases not matched to a gene; V was cut back by 3 bases and J by 7 bases. The CDR3: CASSAGEGQGEKLFF. CDR3 nucleotide sequence: TGTGCCAGCAGCGCGGGGGAGGGACAGGGTGAAAAACTGTTTTTT.

This rearrangement joins TRBV5-1 to TRBJ1-4, with a possible D match to TRBD1 (5 bases). Germline V gene sequence: CDR1 SGHRS, CDR2 YFSETQ. CDR3 length equals 15 residues. Trimming shortened V by 4 bases and J by 7 bases, and 17 bases separated the two germline ends. The CDR3 region is CASSTMGERGEKLFF. In DNA form, the CDR3 reads TGCGCCAGCAGCACGATGGGGGAGAGGGGTGAAAAACTGTTTTTT.

V and J are TRBV7-9 and TRBJ2-2, with TRBD2 matching over 12 bases. This CDR3 comprises 16 residues. V gave up 5 bases and J gave up 4 bases; unmatched junction bases: 5. Per the germline V gene, CDR1 is SEHNR and CDR2 is FQNEAQ (reference sequence). CDR3 DNA sequence: TGTGCCAGCAGCCCTACTAGCGGGGGGAGCACCGGGGAGCTGTTTTTT. Amino acid sequence: CASSPTSGGSTGELFF. Together with reference TRBV7-9 and TRBJ2-2, the CDR3 gives the full variable domain: DTGVSQNPRHKITKRGQNVTFRCDPISEHNRLYWYRQTLGQGPEFLTYFQNEAQLEKSRLLSDRFSAERPKGSFSTLEIQRTEQGDSAMYLCASSPTSGGSTGELFFGEGSRLTVL.

The chain joins TRBV3-1 (or the pseudogene TRBV3-2) to TRBJ1-1, with D possibly being TRBD1 (6 bases). CDR3 length: 15 amino acids. V was pared by 1 base and J by 8 bases, with 17 bases between. In germline, CDR1 is LGHDT, CDR2 YNNKEL (reference sequence). CDR3 protein: CASSQGRTVSDEAFF. CDR3 sequence (DNA): TGTGCCAGCAGCCAAGGACGGACAGTCTCGGACGAAGCTTTCTTT.

This clone was counted a single time. V usage is TRBV7-8 and J usage is TRBJ1-1, with a tentative D call TRBD1 (5 bases). V lost 5 bases, J lost 3 bases, and 10 bases lay in between. CDR1 and CDR2 from the germline V gene are SGHVS and FQNEAQ. This CDR3 comprises 13 residues. This chain's CDR3 is CASSRKGYTEAFF. In DNA form, the CDR3 reads TGTGCCAGCAGCCGAAAGGGGTACACTGAAGCTTTCTTT.

V usage is TRBV2 and J usage is TRBJ1-2; 7 nucleotides agree with TRBD1. The CDR3 extends over 13 amino acids. Germline-derived CDR1 and CDR2 are SNHLY and FYNNEI. V gave up 8 bases and J gave up 7 bases; unmatched junction bases: 10. Here the CDR3 reads CASARQGSAGYTF. The CDR3 coding sequence is TGTGCCAGCGCGCGACAGGGATCGGCTGGCTACACCTTC.

Comment on this clone: At one end the junction does not follow the germline gene, possibly because of a read error. CDR3 in DNA: TGTGCCAGCCAGAGGACGGCGAGCAGTCAAGGCTGCACCTTC. Its translation is CASQRTASSQGCTF. The chain links TRBV19 to TRBJ1-2; no clear D. This CDR3 comprises 14 residues. CDR1 LNHDA and CDR2 SQIVND come from the germline V gene (reference sequence).

The chain uses TRBV3-1 (or the pseudogene TRBV3-2) and TRBJ2-3, with 7 bases identical to TRBD2. From germline, CDR1 is LGHDT and CDR2 YNNKEL (reference sequence). This CDR3 comprises 15 residues. Trimming at V came to 0 bases and at J to 1 base, leaving 1 base not matched to a gene. CDR3 sequence: CASSQEGGGTDTQYF. In DNA form, the CDR3 reads TGTGCCAGCAGCCAAGAGGGAGGGGGCACAGATACGCAGTATTTT.

With respect to this clone: In the same sample, other DNA sequences code for this CDR3. J is TRBJ2-5 and V is TRBV19; the D call may be TRBD1 or TRBD2 (6 bases each). This CDR3 region has 12 residues. Germline V gene sequence: CDR1 LNHDA, CDR2 SQIVND (reference sequence). Trimming took off 5 bases at V and 5 bases at J, with 9 bases between the two ends. The CDR3 protein is CASSQGGETQYF. DNA of the CDR3: TGTGCCAGTAGTCAAGGGGGGGAGACCCAGTACTTC.

This clone was seen only once. This rearrangement joins TRBV2 to TRBJ1-1; TRBD1 matches at 7 bases. J lost 0 bases, V lost 10 bases, and 5 bases had no gene match. Germline CDR1 and CDR2: SNHLY and FYNNEI. The CDR3 has 13 amino acids. CDR3 sequence: CANTGQMNTEAFF. In DNA, the CDR3 is TGTGCCAACACGGGACAGATGAACACTGAAGCTTTCTTT.

The chain couples TRBV5-1 to TRBJ2-2; tentative D call: TRBD1 (6 bases). The length of the CDR3 is 17 residues. Germline CDR1 and CDR2: SGHRS and YFSETQ. The germline V and J ends were trimmed by 0 bases and 0 bases, with 12 bases remaining between them. The CDR3 protein is CASSLGEQGSNTGELFF. Written as DNA, the CDR3 is TGCGCCAGCAGCTTGGGCGAACAGGGCTCGAACACCGGGGAGCTGTTTTTT.

The V call is TRBV18, the J call TRBJ1-1; TRBD1 matches 10 bases. With V trimmed by 6 bases and J by 2 bases, 9 bases remained unmatched. The germline gives CDR1 KGHSH, CDR2 LQKENI. The CDR3 length is 16 residues. As DNA, the CDR3 is TGTGCCAGCTCCCTAAAGACAGGGGGCGCAAACACTGAAGCTTTCTTT. It is translated as CASSLKTGGANTEAFF.

To note about this clone: Sequence at one end of the junction differs from germline and may be a read error. The V and J genes are TRBV15 and TRBJ1-2; 7 bases line up with TRBD1. The length of the CDR3 is 13 residues. Per the germline V gene, CDR1 is LNHNV and CDR2 is YYDKDF (reference sequence). This chain's CDR3 is CATSRPEGAVYHF. DNA of the CDR3: TGTGCCACCAGCCGGCCGGAGGGGGCTGTTTATCACTTC. The complete variable domain, with remaining parts taken from reference TRBV15 and TRBJ1-2, reads DAMVIQNPRYQVTQFGKPVTLSCSQTLNHNVMYWYQQKSSQAPKLLFHYYDKDFNNEADTPDNFQSRRPNTSFCFLDIRSPGLGDTAMYLCATSRPEGAVYHFGSGTRLTVV.

The chain employs TRBV23-1 and TRBJ1-2; 9 nucleotides agree with TRBD1. TRBV23-1 is given ORF status, its function remaining uncertain. This CDR3 comprises 12 residues. With 11 bases clipped from V and 6 bases from J, the junction kept 7 bases outside the gene matches. The CDR3 loop reads CAGKGQGNGYTF. The CDR3 nucleotides read TGCGCCGGAAAAGGACAGGGGAATGGCTACACCTTC.

In DNA, the CDR3 is TGTGCCAGCAGCAAACGGAGGGAGGCTGAAGCTTTCTTT. Encoded protein: CASSKRREAEAFF. The J gene is TRBJ1-1, the V gene TRBV21-1. TRBV21-1 is classified as a pseudogene. CDR3 length equals 13 residues.

The gene calls are TRBV7-2 and TRBJ2-7; D is possibly TRBD2 (5 bases). Trimming shortened V by 1 base and J by 4 bases, and 8 bases separated the two germline ends. The CDR3 contains 13 residues. Looked up from germline, CDR1 is SGHTA and CDR2 is FQGNSA. The CDR3 DNA sequence: TGTGCCAGCAGCTTAGAGCCGGGGTACGAGCAGTACTTC. It encodes CASSLEPGYEQYF. Filled out from reference TRBV7-2 and TRBJ2-7, the complete variable domain reads GAGVSQSPSNKVTEKGKDVELRCDPISGHTALYWYRQSLGQGLEFLIYFQGNSAPDKSGLPSDRFSAERTGGSVSTLTIQRTQQEDSAVYLCASSLEPGYEQYFGPGTRLTVT.

This clone appeared once. The chain carries TRBV7-9 and TRBJ1-6; 8 bases are shared with TRBD1. The germline gives CDR1 SEHNR, CDR2 FQNEAQ (reference sequence). The CDR3 totals 18 residues. V lost 2 bases to trimming and J lost 9 bases; unmatched junction nucleotides: 15. The CDR3 loop is CASSLTASGAGGFSPLHF. CDR3 bases: TGTGCCAGCAGCTTAACTGCTAGCGGGGCAGGGGGCTTTTCACCCCTCCACTTT.

This clone showed up just once. The junction does not match germline at one end; this may be a read error. The chain is built from TRBV3-1 (or the pseudogene TRBV3-2) and TRBJ1-4; D is undetermined. Germline loops: CDR1 LGHDT, CDR2 YNNKEL (reference sequence). CDR3 length: 11 amino acids. This CDR3 is CASSQDDKLFF. The CDR3, as DNA: TGTGCCAGCAGCCAAGATGATAAACTGTTTTTT.

This clone was detected once. The rearrangement joins TRBV5-1 to TRBJ1-2; TRBD1 agrees at 8 bases. The length of the CDR3 is 13 residues. V lost 7 bases, J lost 5 bases, and 7 bases stayed unmatched. CDR1 is SGHRS and CDR2 is YFSETQ in the germline V gene. CDR3: CASGEDRDYGYTF. The CDR3 DNA is TGCGCCAGCGGGGAGGACAGGGATTATGGCTACACCTTC. The variable domain in full, with the rest retrieved from reference TRBV5-1 and TRBJ1-2, is KAGVTQTPRYLIKTRGQQVTLSCSPISGHRSVSWYQQTPGQGLQFLFEYFSETQRNKGNFPGRFSGRQFSNSRSEMNVSTLELGDSALYLCASGEDRDYGYTFGSGTRLTVV.

This rearrangement joins TRBV6-5 to TRBJ2-5, with D maybe TRBD1 (5 bases). This CDR3 region has 16 residues. Germline V CDR1 and CDR2: MNHEY, SVGAGI. V lost 0 bases and J lost 5, with 16 bases in between. In DNA form, the CDR3 reads TGTGCCAGCAGTTACTCGAATCCAGGGATCAGGGAGACCCAGTACTTC. This sequence encodes CASSYSNPGIRETQYF.

This chain uses TRBV5-6 with TRBJ2-7, with D possibly matching TRBD1 (5 bases). Germline-derived CDR1 and CDR2 are SGHDT and YYEEEE. The CDR3 extends over 13 amino acids. Trimming took 1 base from V and 6 from J, leaving 11 bases between them. The CDR3 nucleotides are TGTGCCAGCAGCTTGACCTCAGGGTTCGAGCAGTACTTC. Translated, it gives CASSLTSGFEQYF. Drawing the rest from reference TRBV5-6 and TRBJ2-7, the complete variable domain is DAGVTQSPTHLIKTRGQQVTLRCSPKSGHDTVSWYQQALGQGPQFIFQYYEEEERQRGNFPDRFSGHQFPNYSSELNVNALLLGDSALYLCASSLTSGFEQYFGPGTRLTVT.

The rearrangement joins TRBV7-3 to TRBJ2-3; 8 nucleotides line up with TRBD1. There are 17 residues in the CDR3. Germline V lookup: CDR1 SGHTA, CDR2 FQGTGA. With V trimmed by 0 bases and J by 2 bases, 7 bases remained unmatched. The DNA of the CDR3 is TGTGCCAGCAGCTTAACGCCCAGGACAGGGCTCACAGATACGCAGTATTTT. It is translated as CASSLTPRTGLTDTQYF. The whole variable domain, remainder taken from reference TRBV7-3 and TRBJ2-3, is GAGVSQTPSNKVTEKGKYVELRCDPISGHTALYWYRQSLGQGPEFLIYFQGTGAADDSGLPNDRFFAVRPEGSVSTLKIQRTERGDSAVYLCASSLTPRTGLTDTQYFGPGTRLTVL.

The chain employs TRBV6-6 and TRBJ1-1, with 7 positions matching TRBD1. Germline V gene data show CDR1 as MNHNY and CDR2 as SVGAGI (reference sequence). The CDR3 extends over 12 amino acids. With 5 bases clipped from V and 5 bases from J, the junction kept 2 bases outside the gene matches. The CDR3: CASSTTGTEAFF. The CDR3, as DNA: TGTGCCAGCAGTACGACAGGGACTGAAGCTTTCTTT.

Comment on this clone: At one boundary the junction diverges from the germline segment, which might be a read error. The chain combines TRBV6-1 with TRBJ2-7; D unresolved. The germline V gene encodes CDR1 MNHNS and CDR2 SASEGT. The CDR3 is 17 residues long. The CDR3 is CASSEDKAGRPSYEQYF. The CDR3 coding sequence is TGTGCCAGCAGCGAAGACAAGGCAGGCCGCCCCTCCTACGAGCAGTACTTC.

The chain is built from TRBV19 and TRBJ2-1, with 7 bases fitting TRBD1. The CDR3 totals 14 residues. Germline V CDR1 and CDR2: LNHDA, SQIVND (reference sequence). V shed 2 bases and J 5 bases; nucleotides not matched to a gene: 3. The CDR3 loop reads CASSILGTDNEQFF. CDR3 bases: TGTGCCAGTAGTATATTGGGGACAGACAATGAGCAGTTCTTC.

The rearrangement joins TRBV21-1 to TRBJ1-1; TRBD1 was called by the table and not checked on the DNA. TRBV21-1 is a pseudogene locus. The CDR3 loop spans 13 amino acids. The CDR3 is CAGMGQMNTEAFF. DNA for the CDR3: TGTGCCGGAATGGGACAGATGAACACTGAAGCTTTCTTT.